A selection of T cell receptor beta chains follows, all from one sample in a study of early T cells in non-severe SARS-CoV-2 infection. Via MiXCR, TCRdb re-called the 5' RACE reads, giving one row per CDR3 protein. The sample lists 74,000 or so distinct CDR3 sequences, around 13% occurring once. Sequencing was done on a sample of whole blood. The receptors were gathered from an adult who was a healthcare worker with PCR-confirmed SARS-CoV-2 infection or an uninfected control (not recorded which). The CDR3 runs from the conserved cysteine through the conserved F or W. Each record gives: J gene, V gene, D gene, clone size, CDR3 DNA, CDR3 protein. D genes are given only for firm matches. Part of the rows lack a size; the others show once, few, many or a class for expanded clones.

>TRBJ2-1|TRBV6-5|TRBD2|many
TGTGCCAGCAGTTACCTAGCGGGCTCCTACAATGAGCAGTTCTTC
CASSYLAGSYNEQFF
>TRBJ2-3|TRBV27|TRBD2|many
TGTGCCAGCAGGCAAACTAGCGGGAGGGCCGGTGTATCGGATACGCAGTATTTT
CASRQTSGRAGVSDTQYF
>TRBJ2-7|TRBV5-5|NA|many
TGTGCCAGCAGCTTGGAAGGCAAGTCCTACGAGCAGTACTTC
CASSLEGKSYEQYF
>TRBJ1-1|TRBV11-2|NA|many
TGTGCCAGCAGCACCGACTTGTACACTGAAGCTTTCTTT
CASSTDLYTEAFF
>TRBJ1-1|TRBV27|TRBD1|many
TGTGCCAGCAGTCCCCCGGGACAGGGCCGGGGCACTGAAGCTTTCTTT
CASSPPGQGRGTEAFF
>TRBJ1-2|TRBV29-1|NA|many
TGCAGCGGGAGAGACAGATACTATGGCTACACCTTC
CSGRDRYYGYTF
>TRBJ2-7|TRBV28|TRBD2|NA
TGTGCCAGCAGTAGAGTCGCTAGCGGACCTTACGAGCAGTACTTC
CASSRVASGPYEQYF
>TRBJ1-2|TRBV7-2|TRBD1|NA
TGTGCCAGCAGCTTAGCGGACAGGGGGTCGAAAGGCTACACCTTC
CASSLADRGSKGYTF
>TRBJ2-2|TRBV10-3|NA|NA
TGTGCCATCAGTAGGTCAACGAACACCGGGGAGCTGTTTTTT
CAISRSTNTGELFF
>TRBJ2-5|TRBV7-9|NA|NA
TGTGCCAGCAGCGACTTAAAAGAGACCCAGTACTTC
CASSDLKETQYF
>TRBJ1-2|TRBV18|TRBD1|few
TGTGCCAGCTCACCTCAAGGACAGGGGGCGGATGGCTACACCTTC
CASSPQGQGADGYTF
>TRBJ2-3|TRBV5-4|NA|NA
TGTGCCAGCAGCTTTGTTGGGGGTACGCAGTATTTT
CASSFVGGTQYF
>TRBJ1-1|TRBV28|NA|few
TGTGCCAGCAGTTTATTGCGCGGGAAGAACACTGAAGCTTTCTTT
CASSLLRGKNTEAFF
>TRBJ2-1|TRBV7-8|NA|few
TGTGCCAGCAGCTTAGCGCCAATAAACAATGAGCAGTTCTTC
CASSLAPINNEQFF
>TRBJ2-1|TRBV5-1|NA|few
TGCGCCAGCAGCTTGCCCGATTTTAGTAACAATGAGCAGTTCTTC
CASSLPDFSNNEQFF
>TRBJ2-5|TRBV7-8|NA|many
TGTGCCAGCAGCTTTGGTAGCAAAGAGACCCAGTACTTC
CASSFGSKETQYF
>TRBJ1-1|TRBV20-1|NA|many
TGCAGTGCTAGTTGGGGGCCAGAGAACACTGAAGCTTTCTTT
CSASWGPENTEAFF
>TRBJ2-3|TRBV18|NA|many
TGTGCCAGCTCCCATGGACGGACCCCGGAGGGGGATACGCAGTATTTT
CASSHGRTPEGDTQYF
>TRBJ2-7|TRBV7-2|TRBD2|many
TGTGCCAGCAGCTCAGCTAGCGGAACCTACGAGCAGTACTTC
CASSSASGTYEQYF
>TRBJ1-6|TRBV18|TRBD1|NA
TGTGCCAGCTCACCGGACAGGGCGGGTTCACCCCTCCACTTT
CASSPDRAGSPLHF
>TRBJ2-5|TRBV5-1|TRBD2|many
TGCGCCAGCAGCGTAGCGGGGAATCAAGAGACCCAGTACTTC
CASSVAGNQETQYF
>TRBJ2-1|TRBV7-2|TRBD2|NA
TGTGCCAGCAGCTTAGGACGCCGGGAGGGCAATGAGCAGTTCTTC
CASSLGRREGNEQFF
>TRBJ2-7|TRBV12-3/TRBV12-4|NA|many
TGTGCCAGCAGTTCGTCCGAGGGCTGGGGCGGATACGAGCAGTACTTC
CASSSSEGWGGYEQYF
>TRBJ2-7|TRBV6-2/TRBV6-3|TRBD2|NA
TGTGCCAGCAGTTTCCGACTAGCGGATTCCTACGAGCAGTACTTC
CASSFRLADSYEQYF
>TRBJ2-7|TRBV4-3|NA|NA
TGCGCCAGCAGCCAAGGGCGGACCTACGAGCAGTACTTC
CASSQGRTYEQYF
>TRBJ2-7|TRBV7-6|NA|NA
TGTGCCAGCAGCTTAGACAGGGTGGGATACGAGCAGTACTTC
CASSLDRVGYEQYF
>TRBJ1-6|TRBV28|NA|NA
TGTGCCAGCAGTTTGATGAAAAATTCACCCCTCCACTTT
CASSLMKNSPLHF
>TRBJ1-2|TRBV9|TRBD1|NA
TGTGCCAGCAGCCACCCGGACAGGGAGACCTATGGCTACACCTTC
CASSHPDRETYGYTF
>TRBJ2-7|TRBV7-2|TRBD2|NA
TGTGCCAGCAGCCCAAGCGGGAGAGGCTACGAGCAGTACTTC
CASSPSGRGYEQYF
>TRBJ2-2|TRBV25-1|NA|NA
TGTGCCAGCAGTGAGTGGGGGACGAACACCGGGGAGCTGTTTTTT
CASSEWGTNTGELFF
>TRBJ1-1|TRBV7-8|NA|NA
TGTGCCAGCACCCATCTCGGGGGCCCAGGAAAGGCTGAAGCTTTCTTT
CASTHLGGPGKAEAFF
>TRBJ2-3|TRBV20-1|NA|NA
TGCAGTGCTAGGGAGGGGGCCGGCGATACGCAGTATTTT
CSAREGAGDTQYF
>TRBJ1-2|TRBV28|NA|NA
TGTGCCGCCGGCCGGGATCCCGGCTACACCTTC
CAAGRDPGYTF
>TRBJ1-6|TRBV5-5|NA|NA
TGTGCCAGCAGCTTCGGACAGCGAGGTTCACCCCTCCACTTT
CASSFGQRGSPLHF
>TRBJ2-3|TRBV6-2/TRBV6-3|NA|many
TGTGCCAGCAGGGGACCCGCTAGCACAGATACGCAGTATTTT
CASRGPASTDTQYF
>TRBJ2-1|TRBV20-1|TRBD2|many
TGCAGTGCTCGCGGGACTAGCGGGAGCTACAATGAGCAGTTCTTC
CSARGTSGSYNEQFF
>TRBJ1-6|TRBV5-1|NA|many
TGCGCCAGCCAAGATCTGACAGGTTTGGGCTCACCCCTCCACTTT
CASQDLTGLGSPLHF
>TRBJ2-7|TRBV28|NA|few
TGTGCCAGCAGTTACCCCCCCGGTAAAGGGCCCCACTACGAGCAGTACTTC
CASSYPPGKGPHYEQYF
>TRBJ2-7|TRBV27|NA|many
TGTGCCAGCAGTTTATCCTTGTCCTACGAGCAGTACTTC
CASSLSLSYEQYF
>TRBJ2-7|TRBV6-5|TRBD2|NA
TGTGCCAGCACCCCAGCGGGAGTCCGTCCCGAGCAGTACTTC
CASTPAGVRPEQYF
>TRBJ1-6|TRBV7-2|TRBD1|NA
TGTGCCAGCAGCCCGGGACAGGGGAAGTTGACACCCCTCCACTTT
CASSPGQGKLTPLHF
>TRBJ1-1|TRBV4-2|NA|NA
TGTGCCAGCAGCCAATATACAGGGTCCCCCCTGAACACTGAAGCTTTCTTT
CASSQYTGSPLNTEAFF
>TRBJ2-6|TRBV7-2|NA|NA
TGTGCCAGCAGCTTATTGCCCCTATCTGGGGCCAACGTCCTGACTTTC
CASSLLPLSGANVLTF
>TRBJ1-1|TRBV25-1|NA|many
TGTGCCAGCAGTGCCACAGGCCGTGAAGCTTTCTTT
CASSATGREAFF
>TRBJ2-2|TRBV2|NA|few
TGTGCCAGCACTCCTGGGCCATACACCGGGGAGCTGTTTTTT
CASTPGPYTGELFF
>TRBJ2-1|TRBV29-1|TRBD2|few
TGCAGCGTTGAGGGACTAGTGGGACCCACACGGCGACACAATGAGCAGTTCTTC
CSVEGLVGPTRRHNEQFF
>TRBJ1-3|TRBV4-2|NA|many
TGTGCCAGCAGCCGGAGTGGACTCTCTGGAAACACCATATATTTT
CASSRSGLSGNTIYF
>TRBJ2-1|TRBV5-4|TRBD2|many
TGTGCCAGCAGCCCAGGGGGGACTAGCGGTGTCAATGAGCAGTTCTTC
CASSPGGTSGVNEQFF
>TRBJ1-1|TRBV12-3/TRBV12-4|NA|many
TGTGCCAGCAGCTTCGGGAACCCGAACACTGAAGCTTTCTTT
CASSFGNPNTEAFF
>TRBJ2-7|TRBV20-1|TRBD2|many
TGCAGTGCTGCAAAGGGACTAGCCGTCGCCGAGCAGTACTTC
CSAAKGLAVAEQYF
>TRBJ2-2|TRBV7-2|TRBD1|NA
TGTGCCAGCAGCTTAGGGACAGGGGTTCTAGGCGGGGAGCTGTTTTTT
CASSLGTGVLGGELFF
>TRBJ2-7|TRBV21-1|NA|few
TGTGCCAGCAGCAAAAAAATCGGGTACGAGCAGTACTTC
CASSKKIGYEQYF